One sample yielded the 5 T cell receptor beta chains listed below, sequenced in a study of T cells in localized non-small cell lung cancer. Here immunoSEQ multiplex PCR was the method, and the copy in TCRdb shows in-frame clones only, minus some. Of tens of thousands of clones in the sample, about 87% were seen once. The sequencing here drew on peripheral blood, taken before any cancer treatment. The receptors derive from a man aged 40 to 70 with stage I squamous cell lung carcinoma.

The chain is built from TRBV11-2 and TRBJ2-1; 10 nucleotides match TRBD1. The germline V gene has CDR1 SGHAT and CDR2 FQNNGV. V was pared by 6 bases and J by 2 bases, with 4 bases of the junction left unmatched. CDR3 size: 15 residues. The CDR3 nucleotides are TGTGCCAGCAGTCCCGGGACAGGGGCCTACAATGAGCAGTTCTTC. Translated: CASSPGTGAYNEQFF.

V gene TRBV15 combines with J gene TRBJ2-7; D ambiguous. The length of the CDR3 is 14 residues. The V gene's germline CDR1 is LNHNV and CDR2 YYDKDF (reference sequence). Trimming removed 0 bases from V and 2 bases from J, with 8 bases in between. The DNA of the CDR3 is TGTGCCACCAGCAGAGATAACCCGACCTACGAGCAGTACTTC. Amino acids: CATSRDNPTYEQYF.

V gene TRBV7-2 combines with J gene TRBJ2-1; 14 bases map to TRBD2. There are 15 residues in the CDR3. J gave up 7 bases and V 4 bases, and 3 bases lay outside the gene matches. The germline V gene encodes CDR1 SGHTA and CDR2 FQGNSA. CDR3 sequence (DNA): TGTGCCAGCAGCTATCGGACTAGCGGGAGGAATGAGCAGTTCTTC. Translating gives CASSYRTSGRNEQFF.

To note about this clone: An end of the junction differs from the germline gene, which may be a read error. The sample has other DNA sequences that encode this CDR3 too. The rearrangement uses TRBV6-5 and TRBJ1-5; possible D gene TRBD1, 6 bases. The length of the CDR3 is 15 residues. Germline CDR1 and CDR2: MNHEY and SVGAGI. The CDR3 sequence: CASRPQGPSNQPQHF. Here the CDR3 DNA reads TGTGCTAGCAGACCACAGGGACCAAGCAATCAGCCCCAGCATTTT.

This clone has a single count. The chain has TRBV29-1 and TRBJ1-1; tentatively, D is TRBD1 (6 bases). Trimming took 4 bases from V and 7 from J, leaving 13 bases between them. CDR3 length equals 12 residues. From germline, CDR1 is SQVTM and CDR2 ANQGSEA. In DNA, the CDR3 is TGCAGCGTTGGCAGGGGCACCGGTGAAGCTTTCTTT. Encoded protein: CSVGRGTGEAFF.